This T cell receptor beta chain was documented in a study of blood T cell repertoires in COVID-19. TCRdb keeps only in-frame clones here, not all; method: immunoSEQ multiplex PCR. The repertoire includes some 50,000 clones, 80% to 90% of them detected once, and 1.6% sits in the top ten. The CDR3 extends over 13 amino acids. Germline V lookup: CDR1 SGHTS, CDR2 YDEGEE. V was shortened by 2 bases and J by 0 bases, with 6 bases between the two germline ends. The source is a man aged 60 to 75 with acute or convalescent COVID-19. V gene TRBV5-8 combines with J gene TRBJ2-7; D unresolved. The sequencing sample was made of peripheral blood. The CDR3 DNA sequence: TGTGCCAGCAGCTTTTATAGCTCCTACGAGCAGTACTTC. Translating it yields CASSFYSSYEQYF.